This T cell receptor (beta chain) stems from a study of human T cells and chemical hapten exposure. Overall study: Skin on the upper inner arm, about 2 cm by about 2 cm in size, was sensitized with 2% DPC. The patch tests put 0.01% DPC on the skin of the upper back and were read 6 days later.

Each CDR3 protein gets one entry after TCRdb re-called the RACE reads with MiXCR. This table has 35,000 to 45,000 distinct CDR3 sequences, approximately 13% appearing once. Time point in this sample: pre-sensitization, week 0. Described treatment: therapeutic diphenylcyclopropenone sensitization with weekly scalp DPC. Trimming removed 5 bases from V and 2 bases from J, with 13 bases in between. The CDR3 totals 15 residues. Germline V gene data show CDR1 as SGHAT and CDR2 as FQDESV (reference sequence). The clonotype comes from a woman aged 25 to 39 with alopecia areata. Some clones in this sample may be carry-over from other donors' samples. V is TRBV11-1 and J is TRBJ2-1, with D possibly being TRBD2 (6 bases). Here the sequenced sample was whole blood, taken in connection with sensitization to the hapten diphenylcyclopropenone (DPC). The CDR3 region is CASSPLANTYNEQFF. Written as DNA, the CDR3 is TGTGCCAGCAGCCCCCTAGCGAATACCTACAATGAGCAGTTCTTC.